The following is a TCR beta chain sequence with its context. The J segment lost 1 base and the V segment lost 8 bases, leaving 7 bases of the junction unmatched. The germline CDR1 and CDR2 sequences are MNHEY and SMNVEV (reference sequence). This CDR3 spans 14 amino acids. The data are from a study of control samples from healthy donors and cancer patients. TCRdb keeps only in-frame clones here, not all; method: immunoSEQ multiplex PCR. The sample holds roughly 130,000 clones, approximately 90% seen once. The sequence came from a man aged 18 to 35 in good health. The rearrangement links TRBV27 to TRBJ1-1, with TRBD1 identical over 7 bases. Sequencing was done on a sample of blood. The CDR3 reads CASGIGGANTEAFF. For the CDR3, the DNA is TGTGCCAGCGGTATAGGGGGCGCGAACACTGAAGCTTTCTTT.